Detailed here is one T cell receptor beta chain. The data are from a study of blood T cell repertoires in COVID-19. Looking at the study overall: The origin of the acute and convalescent COVID-19 samples was the United States, Italy and Spain.

Measured with immunoSEQ multiplex PCR; TCRdb has only the in-frame clones, and not every one. This table holds more than 250,000 clones, 89% found once. There are 13 residues in the CDR3. From germline, CDR1 is KGHSH and CDR2 LQKENI. V was cut by 3 bases and J by 3 bases, with 9 bases left in between. The sequence was collected from a man aged 18 to 35 who had recovered from COVID-19. What was sequenced was peripheral blood. The gene calls are TRBV18 and TRBJ2-7, with D perhaps matching TRBD2 (6 bases). CDR3 bases: TGTGCCAGCTCACCCGGGACTTTCTACGAGCAGTACTTC. It yields the protein CASSPGTFYEQYF.